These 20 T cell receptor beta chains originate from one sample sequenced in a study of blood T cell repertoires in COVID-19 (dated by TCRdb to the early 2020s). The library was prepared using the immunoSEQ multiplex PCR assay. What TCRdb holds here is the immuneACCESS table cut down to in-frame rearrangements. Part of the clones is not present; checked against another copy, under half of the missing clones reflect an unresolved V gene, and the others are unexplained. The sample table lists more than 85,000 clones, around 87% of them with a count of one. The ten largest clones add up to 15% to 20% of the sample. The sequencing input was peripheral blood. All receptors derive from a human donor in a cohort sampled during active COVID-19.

The DNA for the CDR3 is TGTGCCAGTCGTCCCTCCGCAGATACGCAGTATTTT. It is translated as CASRPSADTQYF. The chain has TRBV19 and TRBJ2-3, with unresolved D. Looked up from germline, CDR1 is LNHDA and CDR2 is SQIVND (reference sequence). This CDR3 has 12 amino acids. V gave up 8 bases and J gave up 4 bases, with 10 bases separating them.

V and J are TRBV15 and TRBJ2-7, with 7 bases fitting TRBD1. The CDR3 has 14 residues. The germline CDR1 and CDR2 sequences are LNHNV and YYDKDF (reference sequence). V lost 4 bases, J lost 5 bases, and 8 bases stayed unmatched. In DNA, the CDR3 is TGTGCCACCAGCACCGGGACAGAACAGGACGAGCAGTACTTC. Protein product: CATSTGTEQDEQYF.

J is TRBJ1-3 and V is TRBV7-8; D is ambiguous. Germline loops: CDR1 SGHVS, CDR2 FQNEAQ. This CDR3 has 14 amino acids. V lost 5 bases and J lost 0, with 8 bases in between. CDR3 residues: CASSPGNSGNTIYF. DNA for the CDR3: TGTGCCAGCAGCCCGGGGAACTCTGGAAACACCATATATTTT.

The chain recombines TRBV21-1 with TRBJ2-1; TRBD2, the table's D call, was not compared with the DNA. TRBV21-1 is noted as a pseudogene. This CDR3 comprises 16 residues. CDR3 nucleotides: TGTGCCAGCAGCCCGCGACTCAAGAGCTCCTACAATGAGCAGTTCTTC. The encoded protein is CASSPRLKSSYNEQFF.

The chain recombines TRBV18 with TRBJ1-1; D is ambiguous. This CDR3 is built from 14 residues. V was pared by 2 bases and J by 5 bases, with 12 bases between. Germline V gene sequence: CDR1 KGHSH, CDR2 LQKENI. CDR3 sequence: CASSPGGSFTEAFF. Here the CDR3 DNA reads TGTGCCAGCTCACCAGGCGGTTCATTTACTGAAGCTTTCTTT. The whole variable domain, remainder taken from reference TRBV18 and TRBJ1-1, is NAGVMQNPRHLVRRRGQEARLRCSPMKGHSHVYWYRQLPEEGLKFMVYLQKENIIDESGMPKERFSAEFPKEGPSILRIQQVVRGDSAAYFCASSPGGSFTEAFFGQGTRLTVV.

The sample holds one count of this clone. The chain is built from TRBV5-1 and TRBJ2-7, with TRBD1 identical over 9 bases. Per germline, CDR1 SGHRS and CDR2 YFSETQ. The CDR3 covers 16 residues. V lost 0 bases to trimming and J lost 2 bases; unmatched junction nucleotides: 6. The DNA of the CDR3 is TGCGCCAGCAGCTTGGATACGGGACAGGGCCCCTACGAGCAGTACTTC. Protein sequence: CASSLDTGQGPYEQYF. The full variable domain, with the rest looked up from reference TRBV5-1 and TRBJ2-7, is KAGVTQTPRYLIKTRGQQVTLSCSPISGHRSVSWYQQTPGQGLQFLFEYFSETQRNKGNFPGRFSGRQFSNSRSEMNVSTLELGDSALYLCASSLDTGQGPYEQYFGPGTRLTVT.

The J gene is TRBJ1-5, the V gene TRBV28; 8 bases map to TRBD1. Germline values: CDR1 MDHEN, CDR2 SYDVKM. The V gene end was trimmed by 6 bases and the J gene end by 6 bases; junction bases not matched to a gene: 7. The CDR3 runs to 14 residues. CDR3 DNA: TGTGCCAGCAGGTGGGACAGGACCCCTCAGCCCCAGCATTTT. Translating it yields CASRWDRTPQPQHF.

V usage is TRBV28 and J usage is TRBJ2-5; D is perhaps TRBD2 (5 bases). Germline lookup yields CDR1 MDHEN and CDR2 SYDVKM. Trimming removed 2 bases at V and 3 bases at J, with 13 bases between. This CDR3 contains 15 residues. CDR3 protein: CASSLGEGSEETQYF. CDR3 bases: TGTGCCAGCAGTTTAGGGGAAGGGAGCGAAGAGACCCAGTACTTC.

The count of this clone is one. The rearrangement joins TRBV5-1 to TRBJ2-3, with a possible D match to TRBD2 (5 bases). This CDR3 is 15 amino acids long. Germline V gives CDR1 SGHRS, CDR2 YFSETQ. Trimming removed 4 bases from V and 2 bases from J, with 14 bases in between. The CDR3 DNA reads TGCGCCAGCAGCCGTAAAGGAGGCCTCACAGATACGCAGTATTTT. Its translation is CASSRKGGLTDTQYF.

The CDR3 reads CASSWGQTANYGYTF. The CDR3 nucleotides are TGTGCCAGCAGTTGGGGACAGACCGCTAACTATGGCTACACCTTC. This chain connects TRBV28 to TRBJ1-2; TRBD1 matches 7 bases. Germline V gene lookup returns CDR1 MDHEN and CDR2 SYDVKM. V was pared by 4 bases and J by 0 bases, with 5 bases of the junction left unmatched. CDR3 size: 15 residues.

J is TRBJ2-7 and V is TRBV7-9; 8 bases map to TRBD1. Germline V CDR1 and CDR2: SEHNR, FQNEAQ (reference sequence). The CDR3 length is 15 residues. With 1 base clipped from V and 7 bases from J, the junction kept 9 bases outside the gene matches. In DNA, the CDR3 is TGTGCCAGCAGCTTAGGGTGGCAGGGGGCCGGGGAGCAGTACTTC. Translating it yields CASSLGWQGAGEQYF.

CDR3 in DNA: TGCGCCAGCAGCCTAGGGACTTACTACGAGCAGTACTTC. Its translation is CASSLGTYYEQYF. The chain joins TRBV5-1 to TRBJ2-7; D possibly corresponds to TRBD2 (6 bases). Germline V gives CDR1 SGHRS, CDR2 YFSETQ. The CDR3 runs 13 residues. Trimming removed 4 bases at V and 3 bases at J, with 11 bases between.

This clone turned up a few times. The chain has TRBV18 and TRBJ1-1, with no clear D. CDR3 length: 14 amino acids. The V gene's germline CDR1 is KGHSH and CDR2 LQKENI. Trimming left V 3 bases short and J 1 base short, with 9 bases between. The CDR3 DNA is TGTGCCAGCTCACCGGGGAGAGGGAACACTGAAGCTTTCTTT. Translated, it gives CASSPGRGNTEAFF.

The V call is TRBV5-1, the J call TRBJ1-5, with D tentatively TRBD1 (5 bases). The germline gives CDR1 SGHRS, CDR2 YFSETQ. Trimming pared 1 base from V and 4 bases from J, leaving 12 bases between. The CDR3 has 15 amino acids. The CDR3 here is CASSLSGTTNQPQHF. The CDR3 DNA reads TGCGCCAGCAGCTTGTCCGGGACTACTAATCAGCCCCAGCATTTT.

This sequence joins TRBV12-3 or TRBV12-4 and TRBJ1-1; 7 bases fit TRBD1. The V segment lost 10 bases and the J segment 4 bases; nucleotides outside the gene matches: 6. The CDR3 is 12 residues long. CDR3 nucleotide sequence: TGTGCCATAACACAGGGGCTCACTGAAGCTTTCTTT. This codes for CAITQGLTEAFF.

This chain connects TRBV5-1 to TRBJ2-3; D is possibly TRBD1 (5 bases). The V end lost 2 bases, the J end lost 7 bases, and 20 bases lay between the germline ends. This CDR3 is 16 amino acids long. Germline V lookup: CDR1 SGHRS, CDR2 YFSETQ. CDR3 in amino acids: CASSFTGAGLGNTQYF. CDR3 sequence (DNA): TGCGCCAGCAGCTTTACTGGGGCAGGGTTAGGGAATACGCAGTATTTT.

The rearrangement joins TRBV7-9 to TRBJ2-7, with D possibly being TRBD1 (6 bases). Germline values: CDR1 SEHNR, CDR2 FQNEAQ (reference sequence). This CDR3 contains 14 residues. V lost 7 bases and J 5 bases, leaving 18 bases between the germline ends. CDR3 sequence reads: CASNRQASENEQYF. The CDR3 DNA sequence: TGTGCCAGCAACCGACAGGCATCGGAAAACGAGCAGTACTTC.

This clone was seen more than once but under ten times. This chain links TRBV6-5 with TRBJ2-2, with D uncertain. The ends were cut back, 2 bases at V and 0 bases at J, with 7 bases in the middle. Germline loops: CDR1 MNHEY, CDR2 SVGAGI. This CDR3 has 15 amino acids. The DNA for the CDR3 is TGTGCCAGCAGTTACGGGCCAGCGAACACCGGGGAGCTGTTTTTT. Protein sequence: CASSYGPANTGELFF.

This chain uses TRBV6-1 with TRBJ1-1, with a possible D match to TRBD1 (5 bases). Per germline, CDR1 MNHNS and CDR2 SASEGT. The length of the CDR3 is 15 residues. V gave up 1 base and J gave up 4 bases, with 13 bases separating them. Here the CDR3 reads CASSEDAGYGTEAFF. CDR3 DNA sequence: TGTGCCAGCAGTGAAGATGCAGGGTATGGCACTGAAGCTTTCTTT.

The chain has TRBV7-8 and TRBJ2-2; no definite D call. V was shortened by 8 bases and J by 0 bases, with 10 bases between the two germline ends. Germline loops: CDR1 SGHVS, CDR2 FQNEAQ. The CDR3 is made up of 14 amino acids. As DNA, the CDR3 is TGTGCCAGCCGCGGATCAGCGAACACCGGGGAGCTGTTTTTT. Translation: CASRGSANTGELFF.